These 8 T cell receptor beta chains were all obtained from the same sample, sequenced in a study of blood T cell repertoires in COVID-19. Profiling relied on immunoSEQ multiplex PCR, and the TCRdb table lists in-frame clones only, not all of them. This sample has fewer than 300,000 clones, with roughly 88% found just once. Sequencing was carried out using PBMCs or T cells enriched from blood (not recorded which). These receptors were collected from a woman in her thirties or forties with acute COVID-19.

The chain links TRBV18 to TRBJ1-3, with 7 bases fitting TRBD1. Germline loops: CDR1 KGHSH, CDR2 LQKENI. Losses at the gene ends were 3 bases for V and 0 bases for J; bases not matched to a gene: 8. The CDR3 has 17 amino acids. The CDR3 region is CASSPARDSHSGNTIYF. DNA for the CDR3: TGTGCCAGCTCACCCGCCCGGGACAGTCACTCTGGAAACACCATATATTTT. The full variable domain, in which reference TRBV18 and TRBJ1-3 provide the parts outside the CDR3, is NAGVMQNPRHLVRRRGQEARLRCSPMKGHSHVYWYRQLPEEGLKFMVYLQKENIIDESGMPKERFSAEFPKEGPSILRIQQVVRGDSAAYFCASSPARDSHSGNTIYFGEGSWLTVV.

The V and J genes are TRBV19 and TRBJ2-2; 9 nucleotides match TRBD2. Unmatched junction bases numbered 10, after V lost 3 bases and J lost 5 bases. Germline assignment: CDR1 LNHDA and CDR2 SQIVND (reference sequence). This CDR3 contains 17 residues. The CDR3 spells CASSIAPPLAGTGELFF. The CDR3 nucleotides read TGTGCCAGTAGTATTGCCCCCCCGCTAGCGGGGACCGGGGAGCTGTTTTTT. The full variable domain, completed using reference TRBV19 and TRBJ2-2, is DGGITQSPKYLFRKEGQNVTLSCEQNLNHDAMYWYRQDPGQGLRLIYYSQIVNDFQKGDIAEGYSVSREKKESFPLTVTSAQKNPTAFYLCASSIAPPLAGTGELFFGEGSRLTVL.

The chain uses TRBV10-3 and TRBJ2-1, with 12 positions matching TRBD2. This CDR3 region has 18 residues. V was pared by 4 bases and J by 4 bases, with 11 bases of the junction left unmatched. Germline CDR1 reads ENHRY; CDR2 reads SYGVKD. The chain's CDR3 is CAISATGLAGLEYNEQFF. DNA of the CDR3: TGTGCCATCAGTGCAACAGGACTAGCGGGATTGGAATACAATGAGCAGTTCTTC.

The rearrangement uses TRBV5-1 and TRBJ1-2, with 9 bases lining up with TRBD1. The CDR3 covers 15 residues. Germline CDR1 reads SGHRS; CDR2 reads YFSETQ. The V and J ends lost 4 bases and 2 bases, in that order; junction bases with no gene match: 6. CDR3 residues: CASSPGQGLNYGYTF. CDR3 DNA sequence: TGCGCCAGCAGCCCGGGACAGGGCCTAAACTATGGCTACACCTTC. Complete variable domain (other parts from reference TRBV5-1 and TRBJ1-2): KAGVTQTPRYLIKTRGQQVTLSCSPISGHRSVSWYQQTPGQGLQFLFEYFSETQRNKGNFPGRFSGRQFSNSRSEMNVSTLELGDSALYLCASSPGQGLNYGYTFGSGTRLTVV.

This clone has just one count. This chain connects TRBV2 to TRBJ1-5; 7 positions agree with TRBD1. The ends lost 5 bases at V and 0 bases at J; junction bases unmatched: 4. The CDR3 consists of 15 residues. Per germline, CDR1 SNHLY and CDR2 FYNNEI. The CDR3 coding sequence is TGTGCCAGCAGTCGGGACAGCCGTAGCAATCAGCCCCAGCATTTT. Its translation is CASSRDSRSNQPQHF.

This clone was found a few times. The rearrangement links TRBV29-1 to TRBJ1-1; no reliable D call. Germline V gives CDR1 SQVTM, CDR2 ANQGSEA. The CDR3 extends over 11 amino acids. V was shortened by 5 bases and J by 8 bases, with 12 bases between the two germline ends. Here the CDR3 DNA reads TGCAGCGTTTTCCGGGAATCCGAAGCTTTCTTT. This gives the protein CSVFRESEAFF. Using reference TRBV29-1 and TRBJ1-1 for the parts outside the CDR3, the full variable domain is SAVISQKPSRDICQRGTSLTIQCQVDSQVTMMFWYRQQPGQSLTLIATANQGSEATYESGFVIDKFPISRPNLTFSTLTVSNMSPEDSSIYLCSVFRESEAFFGQGTRLTVV.

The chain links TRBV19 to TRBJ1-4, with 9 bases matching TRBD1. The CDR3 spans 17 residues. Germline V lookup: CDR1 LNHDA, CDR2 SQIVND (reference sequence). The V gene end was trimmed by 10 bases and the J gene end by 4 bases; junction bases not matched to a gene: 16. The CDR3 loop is CATEPGQGKRGNEKLFF. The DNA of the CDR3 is TGTGCCACCGAACCGGGACAGGGTAAAAGGGGTAATGAAAAACTGTTTTTT.

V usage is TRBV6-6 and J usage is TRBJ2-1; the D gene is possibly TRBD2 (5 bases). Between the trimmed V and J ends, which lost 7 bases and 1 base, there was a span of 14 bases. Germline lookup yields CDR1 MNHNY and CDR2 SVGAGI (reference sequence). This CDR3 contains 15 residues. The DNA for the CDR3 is TGTGCCAGCAAGAAACCGGGATGGTCCTACAATGAGCAGTTCTTC. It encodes CASKKPGWSYNEQFF.